The 17 T cell receptor beta chains listed next were all sequenced from one sample in a study of metastatic and nonmetastatic thyroid tumors. MiXCR reprocessed the PCR reads for TCRdb. This table holds roughly 71,000 clones, about 17% found once. Thyroid surgery was performed in patients who had received no treatment beforehand. The specimen sequenced was blood. The source of these receptors is a female donor with papillary thyroid cancer or a benign thyroid nodule (not recorded which). Some clones in this sample may be carry-over from other donors' samples.

The table lists this clone with a few counts. The J gene is TRBJ2-7, the V gene TRBV28; TRBD1 matches at 7 bases. The CDR3 has 16 amino acids. Looked up from germline, CDR1 is MDHEN and CDR2 is SYDVKM. Germline trimming cut 2 bases from V and 0 bases from J; bases unmatched to any gene: 7. CDR3 loop: CASSLDTGERSYEQYF. For the CDR3, the DNA is TGTGCCAGCAGTTTAGACACAGGGGAGCGCTCCTACGAGCAGTACTTC.

This clone has at least ten counts. The rearrangement links TRBV28 to TRBJ1-6; the D is unclear. CDR1 is MDHEN, CDR2 SYDVKM, per germline. The CDR3 consists of 14 residues. Trimming cost V 1 base and J 8 bases, with 9 bases left between them. The CDR3 nucleotides are TGTGCCAGCAGTTTATCTCTTCTCCATTCACCCCTCCACTTT. Translating it yields CASSLSLLHSPLHF.

The genes are TRBV27 and TRBJ1-6, with 12 positions matching TRBD1. Per germline, CDR1 MNHEY and CDR2 SMNVEV (reference sequence). The CDR3 runs 17 residues. The junction had 10 bases not matched to a gene; V was cut back by 6 bases and J by 7 bases. CDR3 in amino acids: CASSRGTGGLRNSPLHF. DNA for the CDR3: TGTGCCAGCAGCCGCGGGACAGGGGGCTTGAGGAATTCACCCCTCCACTTT.

The chain couples TRBV20-1 to TRBJ2-3; 12 bases line up with TRBD2. This CDR3 spans 14 amino acids. The trim removed 3 bases at V and 3 bases at J, leaving 1 base unmatched. Germline CDR1 is DFQATT and CDR2 is SNEGSKA (reference sequence). This chain's CDR3 is CSARGLAGTDTQYF. The CDR3 DNA follows: TGCAGTGCTAGGGGACTAGCGGGTACAGATACGCAGTATTTT.

CDR3 coding DNA: TGTGCCTGGAGTGTAGGGAGCTACTATGGCTACACCTTC. Translating it yields CAWSVGSYYGYTF. This sequence joins TRBV30 and TRBJ1-2, with unresolved D. Trimming shortened V by 0 bases and J by 3 bases, and 8 bases separated the two germline ends. CDR3 size: 13 residues. Germline V gene sequence: CDR1 GTSNPN, CDR2 SVGIG (reference sequence).

This clone has ten or more counts. The V call is TRBV6-1, the J call TRBJ1-1, with D unclear. Germline values: CDR1 MNHNS, CDR2 SASEGT. Trimming removed 11 bases from V and 3 bases from J, with 13 bases in between. This CDR3 is 12 amino acids long. CDR3 in amino acids: CAGQREDTEAFF. The CDR3 nucleotides read TGTGCCGGCCAGAGGGAGGACACTGAAGCTTTCTTT.

The chain couples TRBV12-3 or TRBV12-4 to TRBJ2-4; 8 bases line up with TRBD1. This CDR3 contains 16 residues. Unmatched junction bases numbered 7, after V lost 6 bases and J lost 0 bases. The chain's CDR3 is CASSSWDRLAKNIQYF. In DNA form, the CDR3 reads TGTGCCAGCAGCTCCTGGGACAGGTTAGCCAAAAACATTCAGTACTTC.

The sample holds many counts of this clone. The CDR3 coding sequence is TGTGCCAGCAGTGAACTGTCCGCAACTAATGAAAAACTGTTTTTT. Residues: CASSELSATNEKLFF. The chain joins TRBV6-1 to TRBJ1-4; D gene ambiguous. The CDR3 extends over 15 amino acids. V was pared by 2 bases and J by 0 bases, with 7 bases between. Germline loops: CDR1 MNHNS, CDR2 SASEGT.

Ten or more counts support this clone. This rearrangement joins TRBV6-1 to TRBJ2-1; possibly TRBD2 for D (6 bases). The V gene's germline CDR1 is MNHNS and CDR2 SASEGT. The CDR3 totals 16 residues. V was shortened by 7 bases and J by 7 bases, with 23 bases between the two germline ends. The CDR3 nucleotides read TGTGCCAGCAAAGTCGGGAGACTAGTCCTAGGGAATGAGCAGTTCTTC. This encodes CASKVGRLVLGNEQFF.

As for this clone: This may arise from a read error, as a much more abundant clone is one base away. This rearrangement joins TRBV6-2 or TRBV6-3 to TRBJ1-4, with unresolved D. The CDR3 contains 15 residues. V was clipped by 5 bases and J by 7 bases, with 17 bases between them. Germline V gives CDR1 MNHEY, CDR2 SVGEGT. The CDR3 region has the DNA TGTGCCAGCAGTGAATGGCTCAACTCTATTGAAAAACTGTTTTTT. It specifies CASSEWLNSIEKLFF.

This sequence joins TRBV28 and TRBJ2-3; D is undetermined. There are 14 residues in the CDR3. Trimming cost V 3 bases and J 1 base, with 8 bases left between them. CDR1 MDHEN and CDR2 SYDVKM come from the germline V gene. The DNA for the CDR3 is TGTGCCAGCAGTTTCTCGCCGGGCACAGATACGCAGTATTTT. Translation gives CASSFSPGTDTQYF.

V is TRBV20-1 and J is TRBJ1-2, with TRBD1 as a possible D gene (6 bases). Trimming removed 5 bases at V and 8 bases at J, with 18 bases between. CDR1 and CDR2 from the germline V gene are DFQATT and SNEGSKA (reference sequence). The CDR3 has 13 amino acids. CDR3 sequence reads: CSAAIQGLGGYTF. The CDR3, as DNA: TGCAGTGCTGCCATACAGGGTTTGGGGGGCTACACCTTC.

At least ten counts were recorded for this clone. The V call is TRBV7-3, the J call TRBJ2-1; 10 nucleotides agree with TRBD2. This CDR3 region has 16 residues. V gave up 1 base and J gave up 7 bases; unmatched junction bases: 7. The germline gives CDR1 SGHTA, CDR2 FQGTGA. The CDR3 is CASSLIAGGPLNEQFF. DNA for the CDR3: TGTGCCAGCAGCTTAATAGCGGGAGGCCCTTTAAATGAGCAGTTCTTC.

This clone was detected only a few times. The chain recombines TRBV6-9 with TRBJ1-5; the match to TRBD1 covers 7 bases. CDR3 length: 16 amino acids. V was pared by 2 bases and J by 2 bases, with 6 bases of the junction left unmatched. CDR1 MNHGY and CDR2 SVAAGI come from the germline V gene. The CDR3, as DNA: TGTGCCAGCAGTTATCTCTCAGGGGGTGGCAATCAGCCCCAGCATTTT. Translation gives CASSYLSGGGNQPQHF.

The CDR3 DNA sequence: TGTGCCAGCAGCCCTCCGGGGTTCAACTATGGCTACACCTTC. Protein sequence: CASSPPGFNYGYTF. The genes are TRBV28 and TRBJ1-2; D not resolved. The germline V gene encodes CDR1 MDHEN and CDR2 SYDVKM. V lost 6 bases, J lost 2 bases, and 13 bases lay in between. The CDR3 is 14 amino acids.

As for this clone: The junction and the germline gene differ at one end; a read error may be behind it. V is TRBV9 and J is TRBJ2-7, with TRBD2 matching over 10 bases. There are 16 residues in the CDR3. The germline CDR1 and CDR2 sequences are SGDLS and YYNGEE. The CDR3 sequence is CASSPVLAGKAYEQYF. The CDR3, as DNA: TGCGCCAGCAGCCCCGTACTAGCGGGAAAGGCCTACGAGCAGTACTTC.

This sequence joins TRBV28 and TRBJ2-1; D might be TRBD1 or TRBD2, each matching 5 bases. In germline, CDR1 is MDHEN, CDR2 SYDVKM. V was trimmed by 5 bases and J by 7 bases, leaving 18 bases between them. The CDR3 contains 15 residues. DNA of the CDR3: TGTGCCAGCAGTCCGACAGCGGCTGGGAGAAATGAGCAGTTCTTC. Translation: CASSPTAAGRNEQFF.